The 10 T cell receptor beta chains reported below all come from one sample, sequenced in a study of identical twins. TCRdb re-called the 5' RACE reads with MiXCR, one entry per CDR3 protein. This sample carries approximately 500,000 distinct CDR3 sequences, 20% to 30% of them seen once, and the ten largest clones take 2.9%. These data were likewise used in another study, on T cells expressing NK-cell markers.

The sample taken for sequencing was CD4+ T cells sorted from blood. The receptors were gathered from a woman aged 18-29 years in good health.

This clonotype has more than one count but fewer than ten. The V gene is TRBV7-9, the J gene TRBJ1-4, with a tentative D call TRBD1 (6 bases). V was trimmed by 8 bases and J by 3 bases, leaving 10 bases between them. Germline V gene sequence: CDR1 SEHNR, CDR2 FQNEAQ (reference sequence). CDR3 length: 13 residues. CDR3 DNA sequence: TGTGCCAGCTGGGGGGCCGCTAATGAAAAACTGTTTTTT. It codes for CASWGAANEKLFF.

This clonotype was seen a handful of times. The rearrangement links TRBV29-1 to TRBJ2-4, with a weak D call TRBD2 (5 bases). Deletions cut 4 bases from V and 0 bases from J, with 10 bases between. The CDR3 sequence is 14 residues long. Germline V gene sequence: CDR1 SQVTM, CDR2 ANQGSEA. The CDR3 sequence: CSVGPGLAKNIQYF. DNA of the CDR3: TGCAGCGTTGGCCCCGGACTAGCCAAAAACATTCAGTACTTC.

The chain recombines TRBV20-1 with TRBJ2-4; perhaps TRBD2 as D (5 bases). The V gene lost 6 bases and the J gene lost 0 bases, with 6 bases spanning the gap. This CDR3 comprises 12 residues. Germline V gene data show CDR1 as DFQATT and CDR2 as SNEGSKA (reference sequence). The CDR3 loop reads CSAGVAKNIQYF. Written as DNA, the CDR3 is TGCAGTGCCGGGGTAGCCAAAAACATTCAGTACTTC.

The genes are TRBV20-1 and TRBJ2-3; 8 nucleotides match TRBD2. The CDR3 is made up of 16 amino acids. Germline values: CDR1 DFQATT, CDR2 SNEGSKA (reference sequence). With V trimmed by 4 bases and J by 4 bases, 13 bases remained unmatched. CDR3 loop: CSATPPGGAGADTQYF. The CDR3 region has the DNA TGCAGTGCTACCCCCCCGGGGGGGGCCGGGGCAGATACGCAGTATTTT.

This clonotype was detected ten times or more. The rearrangement uses TRBV3-1 and TRBJ1-1; possible D gene TRBD1, 5 bases. The germline V gene has CDR1 LGHDT and CDR2 YNNKEL (reference sequence). V was clipped by 3 bases and J by 6 bases, with 8 bases between them. This CDR3 has 12 residues. CDR3 DNA sequence: TGTGCCAGCAGCCAGGGGGGAGCTGAAGCTTTCTTT. Residues: CASSQGGAEAFF.

The table lists this clonotype with a few counts. The rearrangement joins TRBV20-1 to TRBJ2-1; D gene unclear. Trimming removed 7 bases from V and 1 base from J, with 14 bases in between. Germline CDR1 DFQATT, CDR2 SNEGSKA (reference sequence). The length of the CDR3 is 14 residues. The CDR3: CSVSTGLSYNEQFF. CDR3 DNA: TGCAGTGTCTCTACTGGATTGTCCTACAATGAGCAGTTCTTC.

This clonotype was counted a few times. This sequence joins TRBV9 and TRBJ1-1; 8 bases are a match to TRBD1. V shed 5 bases, J shed 5 bases, and the junction held 14 bases outside the gene matches. Germline CDR1 SGDLS, CDR2 YYNGEE. The CDR3 spans 16 residues. CDR3 sequence: CASRQTGAAVGTEAFF. The CDR3 DNA reads as TGTGCCAGCAGACAGACAGGGGCCGCGGTAGGGACTGAAGCTTTCTTT.

This clonotype was counted ten times or more. This chain's CDR3 is CASSPQVTGELFF. The CDR3 DNA follows: TGTGCCAGCAGCCCACAAGTCACCGGGGAGCTGTTTTTT. The chain carries TRBV7-9 and TRBJ2-2; unclear D gene. CDR3 length: 13 amino acids. Looked up from germline, CDR1 is SEHNR and CDR2 is FQNEAQ (reference sequence). V lost 5 bases and J 4 bases, leaving 8 bases between the germline ends.

This rearrangement joins TRBV9 to TRBJ1-6; unclear D gene. The V end was cut by 0 bases, the J end by 7 bases, with 8 bases between. The germline V gene has CDR1 SGDLS and CDR2 YYNGEE. CDR3 length equals 14 residues. The CDR3 DNA follows: TGTGCCAGCAGCGTAGGAGGGAGAAATTCACCCCTCCACTTT. Its protein product is CASSVGGRNSPLHF.

The gene calls are TRBV7-9 and TRBJ2-5; D may correspond to TRBD1 or TRBD2 (5 bases each). This CDR3 is 15 amino acids long. V lost 5 bases to trimming and J lost 2 bases, with 15 bases between them. The germline gives CDR1 SEHNR, CDR2 FQNEAQ (reference sequence). CDR3 amino acids: CASSPQGTGQETQYF. Here the CDR3 DNA reads TGTGCCAGCAGCCCACAAGGGACCGGGCAAGAGACCCAGTACTTC.